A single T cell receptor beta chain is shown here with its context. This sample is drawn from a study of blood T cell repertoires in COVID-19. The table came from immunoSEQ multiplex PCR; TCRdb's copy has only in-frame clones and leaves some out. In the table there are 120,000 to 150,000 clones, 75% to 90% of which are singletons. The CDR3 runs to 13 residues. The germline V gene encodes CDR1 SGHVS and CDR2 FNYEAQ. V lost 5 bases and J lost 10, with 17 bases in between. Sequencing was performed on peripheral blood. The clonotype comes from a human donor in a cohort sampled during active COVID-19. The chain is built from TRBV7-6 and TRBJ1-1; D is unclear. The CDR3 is CASSTAGRGSAFF. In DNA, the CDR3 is TGTGCCAGCAGCACCGCCGGGCGAGGGTCAGCTTTCTTT.